This T cell receptor (beta chain) originates from a study of T cells in Graves' hyperthyroidism and ophthalmopathy. Researchers amplified the TCR beta CDR3 regions from RNA transcripts. In the first-round RT-PCR of the TCR CDR3, the HTBI primer set was used. TCRdb recomputed calls from the multiplex PCR reads with MiXCR, one row per CDR3 protein. Of fewer than 750,000 distinct CDR3 sequences listed, just over 45% were seen once; the top ten hold around 8%. Study-wide points: Within blood appeared most thyroid clonotypes that had expanded above 0.001.

Turning to this clonotype: The antigen is undetermined. The junction departs from the called germline gene at one end, perhaps through a read error.

The hyperthyroidism patients had all been newly diagnosed, and their disease duration was under 2 months. Their ages ranged from 18 to 65 years. Diagnostic decisions used clinical symptoms, serum thyroxine and TRAb, thyroid ultrasound and orbital computed tomography. Germline CDR1 is DFQATT and CDR2 is SNEGSKA (reference sequence). This CDR3 is 13 amino acids long. The origin of this receptor is a woman aged 18-29 years with Graves' hyperthyroidism. The sequenced sample was peripheral blood or thyroid tissue (not recorded which). The gene calls are TRBV20-1 and TRBJ2-5; TRBD2 agrees at 11 bases. CDR3 coding DNA: TGCGGTGCTAGCGGGAGGCTACAAGAGACCCAGTACTTC. Translation: CGASGRLQETQYF.